These 6 T cell receptor beta chains originate from one sample sequenced in a study of blood T cell repertoires in COVID-19. TCRdb's copy holds only in-frame clones and misses some; the assay was immunoSEQ multiplex PCR. The sample yields 90,000 or so clones, approximately 90% seen once. Sequenced: peripheral blood. These receptors all stem from a human donor with active COVID-19. The donor label of this sample is uncertain.

The chain joins TRBV5-1 to TRBJ2-5; 12 nucleotides match TRBD1. Germline CDR1 SGHRS, CDR2 YFSETQ. The CDR3 covers 18 residues. The V gene end was trimmed by 0 bases and the J gene end by 5 bases; junction bases not matched to a gene: 11. The CDR3 coding sequence is TGCGCCAGCAGCTTGGAGGGGACAGGGGGCGATTTAGGGGAGACCCAGTACTTC. Translating it yields CASSLEGTGGDLGETQYF.

For this clone: Different DNA sequences within this sample yield the same CDR3. This rearrangement joins TRBV7-2 to TRBJ2-3; 9 nucleotides line up with TRBD2. CDR3 length: 15 amino acids. With 5 bases clipped from V and 1 base from J, the junction kept 4 bases outside the gene matches. CDR1 is SGHTA and CDR2 is FQGNSA in the germline V gene. The CDR3 nucleotides read TGTGCCAGCAGCACCCGGACTAGCGGCACAGATACGCAGTATTTT. Encoded protein: CASSTRTSGTDTQYF.

The chain uses TRBV10-3 and TRBJ2-5, with 13 bases fitting TRBD2. CDR1 and CDR2 (germline): ENHRY, SYGVKD. V was clipped by 0 bases and J by 2 bases; unmatched bases: 0. This CDR3 is 16 amino acids long. The CDR3 nucleotides are TGTGCCATCAGTGAGTCGGGACTAGCGGGACAAGAGACCCAGTACTTC. Amino acids: CAISESGLAGQETQYF.

The genes are TRBV5-5 and TRBJ2-5; 7 bases are shared with TRBD2. CDR3 size: 15 residues. Germline V gene data show CDR1 as SGHKS and CDR2 as YYEKEE (reference sequence). J was trimmed by 4 bases and V by 0 bases; bases with no gene match: 6. CDR3 in DNA: TGTGCCAGCAGCTTGGGCGGGGGAGGAGGAGAGACCCAGTACTTC. Residues: CASSLGGGGGETQYF.

This clone was seen just once. This rearrangement joins TRBV12-2 to TRBJ1-3; the table calls TRBD1, which could not be checked here. TRBV12-2 is a documented pseudogene. CDR3 length equals 13 residues. CDR3 residues: CASRLETGNTIYF. The CDR3 DNA reads as TGTGCAAGTCGCCTAGAGACAGGAAACACCATATATTTT.

This sequence joins TRBV5-1 and TRBJ2-1; 10 bases line up with TRBD1. The germline gives CDR1 SGHRS, CDR2 YFSETQ. The V gene end was trimmed by 7 bases and the J gene end by 6 bases; junction bases not matched to a gene: 7. CDR3 length equals 14 residues. Here the CDR3 reads CASSGQGTSNEQFF. CDR3 bases: TGCGCCAGCTCGGGACAGGGGACGTCCAATGAGCAGTTCTTC.